This T cell receptor (beta chain) was captured in a study of monozygotic twins with inflammatory bowel disease. In germline, CDR1 is SGHRS, CDR2 YFSETQ. The CDR3 sequence is 15 residues long. Per-sample cDNA came from eight separate reactions. A template switching step added UMIs, each with a 6-nucleotide sample barcode. Each CDR3 protein gets one entry in TCRdb, which reprocessed the 5' RACE reads and gives no DNA. The sample's table shows 300,000 to 400,000 distinct CDR3 sequences. The chain employs TRBV5-1 and TRBJ2-7; there is no DNA to check the TCRdb D call of TRBD2. Sequencing was done on a sample of blood. This sequence was found in a human donor with ulcerative colitis or Crohn's disease, or a healthy co-twin of an affected twin (not recorded which). The CDR3 sequence is CASSDGGTDRYEQYF. The full variable domain, completed using reference TRBV5-1 and TRBJ2-7, is KAGVTQTPRYLIKTRGQQVTLSCSPISGHRSVSWYQQTPGQGLQFLFEYFSETQRNKGNFPGRFSGRQFSNSRSEMNVSTLELGDSALYLCASSDGGTDRYEQYFGPGTRLTVT.